This is a list of T cell receptor beta chains from one sample in a study of cytomegalovirus exposure and HLA in healthy donors. TCRdb keeps only in-frame clones here, not all; method: immunoSEQ multiplex PCR. The table shows 150,000 to 200,000 clones, with 82% occurring only once. Source material: PBMCs. Source of these receptors: a woman younger than 30 in good health and CMV-seronegative. Each CDR3 is given with its conserved first and last residue. The order of the fields is V gene, J gene, D gene, CDR3 protein, CDR3 DNA. A D gene is named only where the DNA matches it firmly.

v_call: TRBV13; j_call: TRBJ2-7; d_call: .; cdr3_aa: CASSDTGTSEEQYF; cdr3_nt: TGTGCCAGCAGCGATACAGGGACCTCTGAAGAGCAGTACTTC
v_call: TRBV7-9; j_call: TRBJ1-1; d_call: TRBD1; cdr3_aa: CASSTGTAMNTEAFF; cdr3_nt: TGTGCCAGCAGCACCGGGACAGCAATGAACACTGAAGCTTTCTTT
v_call: TRBV11-2; j_call: TRBJ2-2; d_call: .; cdr3_aa: CASSLQDTGELFF; cdr3_nt: TGTGCCAGCAGCTTACAGGACACCGGGGAGCTGTTTTTT
v_call: TRBV27; j_call: TRBJ2-7; d_call: TRBD1; cdr3_aa: CASSFGTGIYEQYF; cdr3_nt: TGTGCCAGCAGTTTTGGGACAGGAATCTACGAGCAGTACTTC
v_call: TRBV27; j_call: TRBJ1-4; d_call: .; cdr3_aa: CASSPSGADEKLFF; cdr3_nt: TGTGCCAGCAGCCCCTCAGGGGCCGATGAAAAACTGTTTTTT
v_call: TRBV28; j_call: TRBJ2-7; d_call: TRBD1; cdr3_aa: CASSLVLGQGRGGYEQYF; cdr3_nt: TGTGCCAGCAGTTTAGTCCTCGGACAGGGCCGAGGGGGATACGAGCAGTACTTC
v_call: TRBV30; j_call: TRBJ1-1; d_call: .; cdr3_aa: CAWMKGPENTEAFF; cdr3_nt: TGTGCCTGGATGAAGGGGCCTGAGAACACTGAAGCTTTCTTT
v_call: TRBV19; j_call: TRBJ2-1; d_call: .; cdr3_aa: CASTYSVYNEQFF; cdr3_nt: TGTGCCAGTACGTATTCGGTATACAATGAGCAGTTCTTC
v_call: TRBV2; j_call: TRBJ2-1; d_call: .; cdr3_aa: CASLLSTYNEQFF; cdr3_nt: TGTGCCAGCCTCCTAAGTACCTACAATGAGCAGTTCTTC
v_call: TRBV13; j_call: TRBJ2-3; d_call: TRBD2; cdr3_aa: CASSPPVAGGTDTQYF; cdr3_nt: TGTGCCAGCAGCCCCCCCGTAGCGGGAGGGACGGATACGCAGTATTTT
v_call: TRBV5-1; j_call: TRBJ1-2; d_call: TRBD1; cdr3_aa: CASSLGQGYDGYTF; cdr3_nt: TGCGCCAGCAGCTTGGGACAGGGGTACGATGGCTACACCTTC
v_call: TRBV14; j_call: TRBJ1-2; d_call: TRBD1; cdr3_aa: CASRNVHRGRGGYTF; cdr3_nt: TGTGCCAGCAGGAACGTTCACAGGGGGCGCGGCGGCTACACCTTC
v_call: TRBV19; j_call: TRBJ1-1; d_call: .; cdr3_aa: CASSITVGGRTRNTEAFF; cdr3_nt: TGTGCCAGTAGTATAACCGTTGGCGGCAGGACAAGGAACACTGAAGCTTTCTTT
v_call: TRBV29-1; j_call: TRBJ2-5; d_call: .; cdr3_aa: CSAERVQETQYF; cdr3_nt: TGCAGCGCAGAGAGGGTCCAAGAGACCCAGTACTTC
v_call: TRBV25-1; j_call: TRBJ2-5; d_call: .; cdr3_aa: CASSDKTSQETQYF; cdr3_nt: TGTGCCAGCAGTGATAAGACAAGCCAAGAGACCCAGTACTTC